This TCR beta chain was sequenced in a study of shared clonotypes between healthy human individuals. The study, taken as a whole, reports: Naive subsets usually exceeded memory subsets in estimated richness.

About this clone: Its antigen is undetermined.

The authors distributed each subset's genomic DNA evenly over several immunoSEQ plates. Some clones are missing from TCRdb's copy, which holds only in-frame ones; the method was immunoSEQ multiplex PCR. The data contain roughly 590,000 clones, roughly 96% of them singletons. The naive CD8 fraction comprised CD45RO-negative cells positively selected for CCR7 and excluded terminally differentiated effector memory CD45RA+ cells. The donors were all Caucasian adults (living in Nashville, Tennessee). Input material: naive CD8+ T cells sorted from blood. The clonotype originates from a young woman in good health.

CDR3 loop: CASSRDFITGELFF. The CDR3 DNA reads TGTGCCAGCAGCCGGGACTTTATCACCGGGGAGCTGTTTTTT. The chain recombines TRBV27 with TRBJ2-2, with D maybe TRBD2 (6 bases). Trimming took off 6 bases at V and 4 bases at J, with 12 bases between the two ends. The CDR3 contains 14 residues. Germline CDR1 MNHEY, CDR2 SMNVEV (reference sequence).